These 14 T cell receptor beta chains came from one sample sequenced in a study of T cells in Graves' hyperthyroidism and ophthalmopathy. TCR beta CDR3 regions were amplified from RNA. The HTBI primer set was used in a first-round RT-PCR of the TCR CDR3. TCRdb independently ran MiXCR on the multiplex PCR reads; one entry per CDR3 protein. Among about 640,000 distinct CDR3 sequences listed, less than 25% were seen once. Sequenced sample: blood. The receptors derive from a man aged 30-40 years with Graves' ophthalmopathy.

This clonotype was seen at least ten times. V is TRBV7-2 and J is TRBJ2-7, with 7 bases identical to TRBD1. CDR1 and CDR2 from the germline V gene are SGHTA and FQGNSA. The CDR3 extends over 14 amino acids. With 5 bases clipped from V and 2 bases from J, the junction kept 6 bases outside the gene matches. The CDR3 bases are TGTGCCAGCAGCGATCTGGGACAGCCCTACGAGCAGTACTTC. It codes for CASSDLGQPYEQYF.

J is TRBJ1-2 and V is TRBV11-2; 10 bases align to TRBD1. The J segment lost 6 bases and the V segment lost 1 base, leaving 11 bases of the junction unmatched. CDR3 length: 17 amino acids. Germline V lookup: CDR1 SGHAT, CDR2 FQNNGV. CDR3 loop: CASSLVGQGEEDDGYTF. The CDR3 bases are TGTGCCAGCAGCTTAGTTGGACAGGGGGAGGAAGACGATGGCTACACCTTC.

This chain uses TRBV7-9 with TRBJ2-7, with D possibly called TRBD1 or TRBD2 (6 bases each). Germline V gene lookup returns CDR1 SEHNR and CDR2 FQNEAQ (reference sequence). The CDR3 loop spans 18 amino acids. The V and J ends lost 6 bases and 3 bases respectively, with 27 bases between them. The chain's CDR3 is CASSPGSSVRGMFYEQYF. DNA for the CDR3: TGTGCCAGCAGTCCCGGGAGTTCGGTTAGGGGGATGTTCTACGAGCAGTACTTC.

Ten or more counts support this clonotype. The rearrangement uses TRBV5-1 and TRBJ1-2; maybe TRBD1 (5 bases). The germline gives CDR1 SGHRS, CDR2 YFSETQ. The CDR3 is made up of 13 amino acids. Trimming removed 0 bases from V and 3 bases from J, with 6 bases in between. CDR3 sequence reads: CASSLGGHYGYTF. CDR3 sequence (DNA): TGCGCCAGCAGCTTGGGGGGCCACTATGGCTACACCTTC.

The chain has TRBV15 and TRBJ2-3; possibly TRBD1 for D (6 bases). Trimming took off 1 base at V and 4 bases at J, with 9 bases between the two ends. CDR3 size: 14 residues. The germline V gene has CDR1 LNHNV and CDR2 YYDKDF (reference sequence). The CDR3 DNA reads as TGTGCCACCAGCAGAGGTGGGGGCGCAGATACGCAGTATTTT. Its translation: CATSRGGGADTQYF.

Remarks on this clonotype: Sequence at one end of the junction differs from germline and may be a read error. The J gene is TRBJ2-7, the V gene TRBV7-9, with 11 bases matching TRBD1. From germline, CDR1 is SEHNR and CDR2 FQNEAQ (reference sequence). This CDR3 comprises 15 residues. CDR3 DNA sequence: TGTGCCAGCAGCCTAGCGGACAGGGGGCCCTACGAGCAGTACTTC. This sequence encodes CASSLADRGPYEQYF.

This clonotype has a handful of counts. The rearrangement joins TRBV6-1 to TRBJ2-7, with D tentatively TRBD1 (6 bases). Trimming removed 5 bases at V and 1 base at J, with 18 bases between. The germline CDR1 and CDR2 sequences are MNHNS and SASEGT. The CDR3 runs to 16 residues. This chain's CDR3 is CASSPLTDRLSYEQYF. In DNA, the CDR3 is TGTGCCAGCAGTCCCCTGACTGACAGGTTATCCTACGAGCAGTACTTC.

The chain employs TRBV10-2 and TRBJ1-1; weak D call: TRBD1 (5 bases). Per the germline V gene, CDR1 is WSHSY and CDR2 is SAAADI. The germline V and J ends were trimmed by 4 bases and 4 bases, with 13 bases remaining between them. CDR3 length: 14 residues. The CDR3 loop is CASSGFQGGTEAFF. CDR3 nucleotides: TGCGCCAGCAGTGGATTCCAGGGCGGCACTGAAGCTTTCTTT.

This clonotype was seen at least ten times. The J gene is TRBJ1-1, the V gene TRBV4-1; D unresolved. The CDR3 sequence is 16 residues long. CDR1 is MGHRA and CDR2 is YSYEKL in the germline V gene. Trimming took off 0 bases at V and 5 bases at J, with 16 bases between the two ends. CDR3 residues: CASSQDLGGPRTEAFF. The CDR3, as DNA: TGCGCCAGCAGCCAAGATCTTGGAGGGCCAAGGACTGAAGCTTTCTTT.

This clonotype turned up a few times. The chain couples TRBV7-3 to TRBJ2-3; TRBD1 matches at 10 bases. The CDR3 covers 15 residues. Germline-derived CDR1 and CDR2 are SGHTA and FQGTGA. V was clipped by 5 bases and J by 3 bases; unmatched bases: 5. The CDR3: CASSPTGGATDTQYF. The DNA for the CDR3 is TGTGCCAGCAGCCCGACAGGGGGCGCAACAGATACGCAGTATTTT.

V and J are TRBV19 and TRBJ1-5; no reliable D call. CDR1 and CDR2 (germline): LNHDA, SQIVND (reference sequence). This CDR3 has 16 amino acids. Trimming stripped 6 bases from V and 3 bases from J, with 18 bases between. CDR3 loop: CASRTQDPGTNQPQHF. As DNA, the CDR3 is TGTGCCAGTAGAACTCAGGATCCTGGTACCAATCAGCCCCAGCATTTT.

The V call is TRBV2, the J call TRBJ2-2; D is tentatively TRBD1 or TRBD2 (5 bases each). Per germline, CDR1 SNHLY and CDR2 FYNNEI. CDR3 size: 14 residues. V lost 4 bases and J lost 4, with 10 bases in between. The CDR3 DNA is TGTGCCAGCAGTGGAGGGGCGGGCACCGGGGAGCTGTTTTTT. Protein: CASSGGAGTGELFF.

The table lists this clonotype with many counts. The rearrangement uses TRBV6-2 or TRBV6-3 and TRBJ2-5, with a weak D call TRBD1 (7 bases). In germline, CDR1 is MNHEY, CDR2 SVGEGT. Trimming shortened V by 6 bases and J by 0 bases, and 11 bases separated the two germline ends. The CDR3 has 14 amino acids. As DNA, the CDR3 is TGTGCCAGCAGCTCAGGGGGGTACCAAGAGACCCAGTACTTC. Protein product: CASSSGGYQETQYF.

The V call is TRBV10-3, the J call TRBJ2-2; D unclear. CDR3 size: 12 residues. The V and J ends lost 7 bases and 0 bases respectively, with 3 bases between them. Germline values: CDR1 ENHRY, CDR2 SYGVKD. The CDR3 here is CAITSNTGELFF. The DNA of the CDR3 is TGTGCCATCACGTCGAACACCGGGGAGCTGTTTTTT.